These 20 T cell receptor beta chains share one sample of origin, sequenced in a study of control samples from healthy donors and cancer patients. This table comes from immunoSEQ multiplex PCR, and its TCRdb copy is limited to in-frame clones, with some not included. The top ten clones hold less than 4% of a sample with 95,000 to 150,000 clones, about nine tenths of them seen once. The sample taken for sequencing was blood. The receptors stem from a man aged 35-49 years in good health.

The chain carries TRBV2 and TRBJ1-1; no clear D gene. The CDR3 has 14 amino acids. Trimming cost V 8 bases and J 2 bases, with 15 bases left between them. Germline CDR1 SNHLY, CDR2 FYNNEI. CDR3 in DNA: TGTGCCAGCGGCCAAACACAAGGAAACACTGAAGCTTTCTTT. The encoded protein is CASGQTQGNTEAFF.

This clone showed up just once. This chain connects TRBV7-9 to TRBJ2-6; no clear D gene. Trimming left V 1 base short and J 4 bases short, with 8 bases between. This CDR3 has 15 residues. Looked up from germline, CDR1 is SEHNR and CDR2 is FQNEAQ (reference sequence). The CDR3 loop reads CASSLEGLGANVLTF. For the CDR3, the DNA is TGTGCCAGCAGCTTAGAAGGTCTGGGGGCCAACGTCCTGACTTTC.

CDR3: CASSSKQGAMNTEAFF. CDR3 nucleotides: TGTGCCAGCAGTTCAAAACAGGGGGCCATGAACACTGAAGCTTTCTTT. The rearrangement uses TRBV6-6 and TRBJ1-1, with 9 bases aligning to TRBD1. CDR3 length equals 16 residues. V lost 4 bases to trimming and J lost 0 bases; unmatched junction nucleotides: 6. Germline V gene data show CDR1 as MNHNY and CDR2 as SVGAGI (reference sequence).

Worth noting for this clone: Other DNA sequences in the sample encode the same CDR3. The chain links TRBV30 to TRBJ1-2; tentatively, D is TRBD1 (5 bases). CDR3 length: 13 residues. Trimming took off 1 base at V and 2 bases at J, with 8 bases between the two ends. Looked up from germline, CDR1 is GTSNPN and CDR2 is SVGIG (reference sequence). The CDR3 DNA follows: TGTGCCTGGAGTGATGACAGCAACTATGGCTACACCTTC. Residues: CAWSDDSNYGYTF.

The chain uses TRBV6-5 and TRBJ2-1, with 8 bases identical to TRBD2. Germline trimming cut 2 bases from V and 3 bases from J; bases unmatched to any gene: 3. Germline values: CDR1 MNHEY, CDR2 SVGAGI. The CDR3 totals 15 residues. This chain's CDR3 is CASSYERGNYNEQFF. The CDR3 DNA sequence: TGTGCCAGCAGTTACGAGCGGGGGAACTACAATGAGCAGTTCTTC.

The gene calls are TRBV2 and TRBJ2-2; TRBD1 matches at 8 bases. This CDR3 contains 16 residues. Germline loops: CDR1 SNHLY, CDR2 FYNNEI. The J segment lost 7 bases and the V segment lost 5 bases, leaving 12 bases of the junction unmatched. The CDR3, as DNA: TGTGCCAGCAGTCTTAAGGGCAGGGGGCGAGGCGGGGAGCTGTTTTTT. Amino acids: CASSLKGRGRGGELFF. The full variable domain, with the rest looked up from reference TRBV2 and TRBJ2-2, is EPEVTQTPSHQVTQMGQEVILRCVPISNHLYFYWYRQILGQKVEFLVSFYNNEISEKSEIFDDQFSVERPDGSNFTLKIRSTKLEDSAMYFCASSLKGRGRGGELFFGEGSRLTVL.

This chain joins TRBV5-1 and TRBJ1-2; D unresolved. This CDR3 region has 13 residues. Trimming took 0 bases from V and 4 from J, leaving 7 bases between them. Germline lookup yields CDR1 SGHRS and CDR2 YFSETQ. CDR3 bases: TGCGCCAGCAGCTTGGGGGAGGTCTATGGCTACACCTTC. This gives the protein CASSLGEVYGYTF. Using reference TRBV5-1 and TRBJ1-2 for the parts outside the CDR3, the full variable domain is KAGVTQTPRYLIKTRGQQVTLSCSPISGHRSVSWYQQTPGQGLQFLFEYFSETQRNKGNFPGRFSGRQFSNSRSEMNVSTLELGDSALYLCASSLGEVYGYTFGSGTRLTVV.

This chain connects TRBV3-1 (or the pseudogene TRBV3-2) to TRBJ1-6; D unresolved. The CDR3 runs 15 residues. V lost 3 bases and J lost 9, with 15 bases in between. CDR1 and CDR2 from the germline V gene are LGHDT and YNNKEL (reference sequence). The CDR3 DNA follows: TGTGCCAGCAGCCAGACTAGAGGAGATATTTCACCCCTCCACTTT. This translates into CASSQTRGDISPLHF.

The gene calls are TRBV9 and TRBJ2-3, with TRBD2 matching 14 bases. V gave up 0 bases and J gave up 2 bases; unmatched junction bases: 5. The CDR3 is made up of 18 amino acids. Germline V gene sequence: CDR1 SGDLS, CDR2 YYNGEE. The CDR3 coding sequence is TGTGCCAGCAGCGTAGGGACTAGCGGGGGGCCTACCACAGATACGCAGTATTTT. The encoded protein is CASSVGTSGGPTTDTQYF.

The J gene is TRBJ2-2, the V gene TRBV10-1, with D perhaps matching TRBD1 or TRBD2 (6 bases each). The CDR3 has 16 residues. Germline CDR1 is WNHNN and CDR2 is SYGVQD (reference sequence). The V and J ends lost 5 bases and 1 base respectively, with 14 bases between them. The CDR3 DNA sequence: TGCGCCAGCAGTCAGGGGCGGGGAATGAACACCGGGGAGCTGTTTTTT. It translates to CASSQGRGMNTGELFF.

CDR3 amino acids: CASSPSRAGELFF. CDR3 in DNA: TGTGCCAGCAGCCCCTCCCGGGCCGGGGAGCTGTTTTTT. The rearrangement uses TRBV3-1 (or the pseudogene TRBV3-2) and TRBJ2-2; D unresolved. Trimming took 4 bases from V and 6 from J, leaving 9 bases between them. The germline V gene encodes CDR1 LGHDT and CDR2 YNNKEL (reference sequence). The CDR3 extends over 13 amino acids.

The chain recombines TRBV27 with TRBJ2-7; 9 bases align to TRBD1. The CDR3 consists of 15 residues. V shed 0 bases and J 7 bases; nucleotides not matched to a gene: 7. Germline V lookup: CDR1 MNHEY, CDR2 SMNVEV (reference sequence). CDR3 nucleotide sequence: TGTGCCAGCAGTTTATCAGGGACAGGGTCCTCGGAGCAGTACTTC. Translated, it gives CASSLSGTGSSEQYF.

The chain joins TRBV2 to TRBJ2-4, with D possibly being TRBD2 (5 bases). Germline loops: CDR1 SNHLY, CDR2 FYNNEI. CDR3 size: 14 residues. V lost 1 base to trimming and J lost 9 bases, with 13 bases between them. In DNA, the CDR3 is TGTGCCAGCAGTGAAGGGCTAGCAAGGAGCATTCAGTACTTC. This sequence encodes CASSEGLARSIQYF.

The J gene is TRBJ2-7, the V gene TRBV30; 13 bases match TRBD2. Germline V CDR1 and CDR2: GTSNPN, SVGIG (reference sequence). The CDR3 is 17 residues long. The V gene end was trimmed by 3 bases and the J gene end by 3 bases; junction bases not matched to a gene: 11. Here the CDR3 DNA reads TGTGCCTGGAGCATCCTGACTAGCGGGGGGACTGGCTACGAGCAGTACTTC. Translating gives CAWSILTSGGTGYEQYF.

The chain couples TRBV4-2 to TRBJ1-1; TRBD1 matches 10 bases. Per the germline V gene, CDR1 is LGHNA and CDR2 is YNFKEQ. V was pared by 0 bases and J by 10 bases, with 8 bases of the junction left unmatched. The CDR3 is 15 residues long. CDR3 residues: CASSQDWGQGMRAFF. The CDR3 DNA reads TGTGCCAGCAGCCAAGATTGGGGACAGGGGATGAGAGCTTTCTTT.

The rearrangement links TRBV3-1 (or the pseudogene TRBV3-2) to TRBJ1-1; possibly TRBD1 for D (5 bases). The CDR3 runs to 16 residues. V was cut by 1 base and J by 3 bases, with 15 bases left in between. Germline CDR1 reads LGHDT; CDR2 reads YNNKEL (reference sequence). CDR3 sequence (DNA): TGTGCCAGCAGCCAAGTCAGAATCCGAGGGGACACTGAAGCTTTCTTT. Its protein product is CASSQVRIRGDTEAFF.

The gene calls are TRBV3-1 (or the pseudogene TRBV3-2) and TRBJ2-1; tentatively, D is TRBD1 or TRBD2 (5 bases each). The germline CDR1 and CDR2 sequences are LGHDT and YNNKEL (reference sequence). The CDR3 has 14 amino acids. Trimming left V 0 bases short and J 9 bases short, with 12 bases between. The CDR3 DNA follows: TGTGCCAGCAGCCAAGATACACATGGGACTGAGCAGTTCTTC. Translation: CASSQDTHGTEQFF.

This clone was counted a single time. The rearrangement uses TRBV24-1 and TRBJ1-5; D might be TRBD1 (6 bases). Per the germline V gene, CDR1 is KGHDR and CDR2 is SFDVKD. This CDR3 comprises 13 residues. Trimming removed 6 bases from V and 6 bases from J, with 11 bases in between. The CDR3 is CATSRGGFQPQHF. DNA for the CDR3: TGTGCCACCAGTAGGGGGGGATTTCAGCCCCAGCATTTT.

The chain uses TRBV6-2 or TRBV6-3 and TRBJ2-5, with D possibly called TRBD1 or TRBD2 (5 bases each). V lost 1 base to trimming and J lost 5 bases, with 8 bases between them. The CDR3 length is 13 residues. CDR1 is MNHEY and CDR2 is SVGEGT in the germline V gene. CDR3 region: CASSYYGAETQYF. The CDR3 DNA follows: TGTGCCAGCAGTTACTACGGGGCTGAGACCCAGTACTTC.

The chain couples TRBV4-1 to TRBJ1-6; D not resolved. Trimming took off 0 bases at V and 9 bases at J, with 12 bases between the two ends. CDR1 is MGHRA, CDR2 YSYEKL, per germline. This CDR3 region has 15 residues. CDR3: CASSQEQGLGSPLHF. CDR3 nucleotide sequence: TGCGCCAGCAGCCAAGAACAAGGATTGGGTTCACCCCTCCACTTT.